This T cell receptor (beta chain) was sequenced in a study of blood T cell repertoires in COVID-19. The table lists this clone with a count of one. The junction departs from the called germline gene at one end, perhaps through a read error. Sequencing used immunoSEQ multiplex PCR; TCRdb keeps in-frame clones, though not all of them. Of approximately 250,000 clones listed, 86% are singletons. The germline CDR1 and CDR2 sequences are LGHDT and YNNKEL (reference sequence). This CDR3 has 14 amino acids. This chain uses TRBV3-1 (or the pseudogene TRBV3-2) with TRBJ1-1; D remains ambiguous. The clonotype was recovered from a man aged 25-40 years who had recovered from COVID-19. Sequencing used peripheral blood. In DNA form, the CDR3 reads TGTGCCAGCAGACAAGGGTCGGGAAACACTGAAGCTTTCTTT. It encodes CASRQGSGNTEAFF.